These T cell receptor beta chains were read from a single sample in a study of T cell clones after liver transplantation. Profiled with immunoSEQ multiplex PCR; TCRdb holds only in-frame clones, not every one. The repertoire holds 45,000 to 60,000 clones, with about 70% as singletons. The material was CD4+ T cells from blood, obtained at the 22-month timepoint. These receptors were taken from a human patient who received a liver transplant. Some T cells may be the graft donor's. Each CDR3 is given with its conserved first and last residue. A D gene is named only where the DNA matches it firmly. Clone sizes are given selectively: once, few, many, or a class where the clone is expanded.

V: TRBV11-2
D: .
J: TRBJ1-6
size: .
DNA: TGTGCCAGCAGCCCGGGGAGGGGGAATTCACCCCTCCACTTT
CDR3: CASSPGRGNSPLHF

V: TRBV19
D: TRBD1
J: TRBJ1-2
size: .
DNA: TGTGCCAGTACAGCGGACAGGGGGCTCCTCGGCTATGGCTACACCTTC
CDR3: CASTADRGLLGYGYTF

V: TRBV9
D: .
J: TRBJ2-5
size: .
DNA: TGTGCCAGCAGCGGTTCAGAAGAGACCCAGTACTTC
CDR3: CASSGSEETQYF

V: TRBV11-3
D: .
J: TRBJ2-7
size: .
DNA: TGTGCCAGCAGCCCAGGCAGTCAGCGTGAGCAGTACTTC
CDR3: CASSPGSQREQYF

V: TRBV7-2
D: .
J: TRBJ2-3
size: .
DNA: TGTGCCAGCAGCTCCCAATGGAAGAAGAGAAATACGCAGTATTTT
CDR3: CASSSQWKKRNTQYF

V: TRBV28
D: .
J: TRBJ1-1
size: .
DNA: TGTGCCAGCAGTCCTCAGGGAAGGTTGAACACTGAAGCTTTCTTT
CDR3: CASSPQGRLNTEAFF

V: TRBV6-4
D: TRBD1
J: TRBJ2-1
size: .
DNA: TGTGCCAGCAGCCTCCGGACAGGGGCGCGGAATGAGCAGTTCTTC
CDR3: CASSLRTGARNEQFF

V: TRBV5-4
D: .
J: TRBJ2-3
size: .
DNA: TGTGCCAGCAGCTTGGGTCGCCCCCACGGGGCAGATACGCAGTATTTT
CDR3: CASSLGRPHGADTQYF

V: TRBV5-6
D: TRBD1
J: TRBJ2-2
size: .
DNA: TGTGCCAGCAGCTATTGGACAGGGGGCGACACCGGGGAGCTGTTTTTT
CDR3: CASSYWTGGDTGELFF

V: TRBV6-1
D: .
J: TRBJ2-7
size: .
DNA: TGTGCCAGCAGTAGACGGACAGACGAGCAGTACTTC
CDR3: CASSRRTDEQYF

V: TRBV10-3
D: .
J: TRBJ1-1
size: once
DNA: TGTGCCATCAGGTTATACGGGGAGAACACTGAAGCTTTCTTT
CDR3: CAIRLYGENTEAFF

V: TRBV5-6
D: .
J: TRBJ2-7
size: .
DNA: TGTGCCAGCAGCTTGGTTCCGGCGTCCTACGAGCAGTACTTC
CDR3: CASSLVPASYEQYF

V: TRBV28
D: .
J: TRBJ2-1
size: .
DNA: TGTGCCAGCAGTTCCGCCGCATGGAGCTCCTACAATGAGCAGTTCTTC
CDR3: CASSSAAWSSYNEQFF

V: TRBV6-1
D: TRBD1
J: TRBJ2-7
size: .
DNA: TGTGCCAGCAGGACAGGGGGAATCGCCTACGAGCAGTACTTC
CDR3: CASRTGGIAYEQYF

V: TRBV18
D: .
J: TRBJ1-3
size: few
DNA: TGTGCCAGCTCACCTACTACAGGCGCCGGAAACACCATATATTTT
CDR3: CASSPTTGAGNTIYF

V: TRBV6-6
D: .
J: TRBJ1-1
size: .
DNA: TGTGCCAGCAAAAGGGGAAGCACTGAAGCTTTCTTT
CDR3: CASKRGSTEAFF

V: TRBV6-5
D: TRBD2
J: TRBJ2-7
size: .
DNA: TGTGCCAGCAGTCAAGCGGGGGGGGCCTACGAGCAGTACTTC
CDR3: CASSQAGGAYEQYF

V: TRBV2
D: .
J: TRBJ2-7
size: .
DNA: TGTGCCAGCAGCTCTATCTCCTACGAGCAGTACTTC
CDR3: CASSSISYEQYF

V: TRBV30
D: .
J: TRBJ1-2
size: .
DNA: TGTGCCTGGAGTGCTAACTATGGCTACACCTTC
CDR3: CAWSANYGYTF

V: TRBV11-2
D: .
J: TRBJ2-3
size: .
DNA: TGTGCCAGCAGCTTAGGGGCCCGCCTTCCTCCAGATACGCAGTATTTT
CDR3: CASSLGARLPPDTQYF

V: TRBV28
D: .
J: TRBJ1-4
size: .
DNA: TGTGCCAGCAGTTCTACGGCACAGGGTCTCCTAGGTGAAAAACTGTTTTTT
CDR3: CASSSTAQGLLGEKLFF

V: TRBV6-6
D: .
J: TRBJ1-2
size: .
DNA: TGTGCCAGCATTCCGGGACAATCTCCCCGGAGTGCTGGCTACACCTTC
CDR3: CASIPGQSPRSAGYTF

V: TRBV6-5
D: TRBD1
J: TRBJ1-2
size: .
DNA: TGTGCCAGCAGCCAGGACAGGGTGGGGTATGGCTACACCTTC
CDR3: CASSQDRVGYGYTF

V: TRBV7-9
D: .
J: TRBJ2-7
size: .
DNA: TGTGCCAGCAGCTTAGGGAGCTACGAGCAGTACTTC
CDR3: CASSLGSYEQYF

V: TRBV9
D: .
J: TRBJ2-7
size: .
DNA: TGTGCCAGCAGCCCCCGACAGGACTCCTACGAGCAGTACTTC
CDR3: CASSPRQDSYEQYF

V: TRBV27
D: TRBD2
J: TRBJ2-3
size: .
DNA: TGTGCCAGCAGTACTAGCGGGGGGTACACAGATACGCAGTATTTT
CDR3: CASSTSGGYTDTQYF

V: TRBV7-2
D: .
J: TRBJ2-2
size: few
DNA: TGTGCCAGCAACCGGGACCCGGACGGCTCGAACACCGGGGAGCTGTTTTTT
CDR3: CASNRDPDGSNTGELFF

V: TRBV16
D: .
J: TRBJ1-3
size: .
DNA: TGTGCCAGCAGCCAATATTCAGCCTCTGGAAACACCATATATTTT
CDR3: CASSQYSASGNTIYF

V: TRBV5-1
D: .
J: TRBJ2-3
size: .
DNA: TGCGCCAGCAGCTTGACTGCTAGCACAGATACGCAGTATTTT
CDR3: CASSLTASTDTQYF

V: TRBV6-5
D: .
J: TRBJ1-1
size: .
DNA: TGTGCCAGCAGCCCTCGGAGCACTGAAGCTTTCTTT
CDR3: CASSPRSTEAFF

V: TRBV6-1
D: .
J: TRBJ1-5
size: .
DNA: TGTGCCACCTACGTAAACGGTCAGCCCCAGCATTTT
CDR3: CATYVNGQPQHF

V: TRBV4-1
D: .
J: TRBJ1-5
size: .
DNA: TGCGCCAGCAGCCAAGAAGGTGTGGGGGCGGCAAGCAATCAGCCCCAGCATTTT
CDR3: CASSQEGVGAASNQPQHF

V: TRBV9
D: TRBD2
J: TRBJ2-3
size: few
DNA: TGTGCCAGCAGCGCAGGACTAGCGGTAGATACGCAGTATTTT
CDR3: CASSAGLAVDTQYF

V: TRBV6-5
D: .
J: TRBJ2-7
size: .
DNA: TGTGCCAGCAGTTACTCGGGTAGGCGAGCCTACGAGCAGTACTTC
CDR3: CASSYSGRRAYEQYF

V: TRBV10-3
D: .
J: TRBJ1-2
size: .
DNA: TGTGCCATCAGTGCGGGGAACTATGGCTACACCTTC
CDR3: CAISAGNYGYTF

V: TRBV7-9
D: TRBD1
J: TRBJ1-1
size: .
DNA: TGTGCCAGCAGCTTCCTTACGGGACAGGGGACCCCTGAAGCTTTCTTT
CDR3: CASSFLTGQGTPEAFF

V: TRBV6-5
D: TRBD1
J: TRBJ2-7
size: .
DNA: TGTGCCAGCAGTCAGGGACAGACGGGCTACGAGCAGTACTTC
CDR3: CASSQGQTGYEQYF

V: TRBV5-1
D: .
J: TRBJ1-4
size: .
DNA: TGCGCCAGCAGGAATTACCTCGGGCAGAATGAAAAACTGTTTTTT
CDR3: CASRNYLGQNEKLFF

V: TRBV18
D: TRBD2
J: TRBJ2-3
size: .
DNA: TGTGCCAGCTCACCCGTGTCAGCGGGGGGGCAACAAGATACGCAGTATTTT
CDR3: CASSPVSAGGQQDTQYF

V: TRBV7-8
D: .
J: TRBJ2-2
size: few
DNA: TGTGCCAGCAGCTTATCCGGGACCCCGAACACCGGGGAGCTGTTTTTT
CDR3: CASSLSGTPNTGELFF

V: TRBV5-1
D: TRBD1
J: TRBJ2-5
size: .
DNA: TGCGCCACCCGAGACAGGGGAGGCCAAGAGACCCAGTACTTC
CDR3: CATRDRGGQETQYF